This TCR beta chain was sequenced during a study of blood T cell repertoires in COVID-19. V shed 2 bases and J shed 5 bases, with 14 bases lying between them. CDR3 size: 15 residues. Germline CDR1 SGHNT, CDR2 YYREEE (reference sequence). All recovered Cohort 3 donors got two negative PCRs, got clearance, or saw symptom resolution. Assay used: immunoSEQ multiplex PCR; TCRdb lists only in-frame clones, some missing. The sample lists some 220,000 clones, 88% occurring once. Sequenced material: PBMCs or T cells enriched from blood (not recorded which). The V gene is TRBV5-4, the J gene TRBJ2-4, with D possibly matching TRBD2 (7 bases). The TCR originated in a woman aged 25 to 39 who had recovered from COVID-19. The CDR3: CASSLSGGRQNIQYF. In DNA, the CDR3 is TGTGCCAGCAGCTTATCCGGGGGGCGTCAAAACATTCAGTACTTC.